This TCR beta chain stems from a study of identical twins. The V gene's germline CDR1 is MNHNS and CDR2 SASEGT. The CDR3 is 15 amino acids. Deletions cut 6 bases from V and 4 bases from J, with 18 bases between. TCRdb analysed the 5' RACE reads with MiXCR anew, one entry per CDR3 protein. Here the sample spans about 240,000 distinct CDR3 sequences, 9.5% to 15% being singletons. This clonotype has a count of ten or more. Antigen specificity is unknown. Study-wide results and limits: Twin-shared out-of-frame alpha sequences were enriched for low generation probability.

A further study also used this sample, focusing on yellow fever vaccine responses in identical twins.

The sequenced material came from memory (CD45RO+) T cells sorted from blood. This sequence originates from a woman between 18 and 29 years old in good health. The genes are TRBV6-1 and TRBJ1-1, with D perhaps TRBD1 (6 bases). The CDR3 nucleotides read TGTGCCAGCAGCCTGAAACAGGGCGGAGGCACTGAAGCTTTCTTT. Protein: CASSLKQGGGTEAFF.